The entry below describes one T cell receptor beta chain. Antigen unknown. V lost 0 bases and J 3 bases, leaving 12 bases between the germline ends. The CDR3 runs to 15 residues. CDR1 and CDR2 from the germline V gene are LNHDA and SQIVND (reference sequence). 60 Vbeta and 13 Jbeta primers were used in PCR. Profiling relied on immunoSEQ multiplex PCR, and the TCRdb table lists in-frame clones only, not all of them. The sample lists some 160,000 clones, over 75% occurring once. The data were taken from a study of cytomegalovirus exposure and HLA in healthy donors. Whole-study findings and limits: Researchers reported from a later analysis that most CMV-associated TCR beta chains appeared HLA-restricted.

This rearrangement joins TRBV19 to TRBJ2-7; a possible D gene is TRBD2 (6 bases). Sequenced material: PBMCs. The TCR originated in a woman in her forties or fifties in good health and CMV-seronegative. CDR3 sequence (DNA): TGTGCCAGTAGTATAGATTCGGGACTGAACTACGAGCAGTACTTC. This encodes CASSIDSGLNYEQYF.